Sequencing of this TCR beta chain was carried out in a study of shared clonotypes between healthy human individuals (dated by TCRdb to 2018 to 2021). Turning to the overall study: Three men and a couple of women, aged 18 to 49 years, made up the cohort. For each donor, CD4 naive and CD4 memory were each given three plates, CD8 naive was given two plates, and CD8 memory was given one plate. To estimate repertoire size and how much clonotypes are shared between individuals, the study performed deep sequencing of blood TCR repertoires from roughly five healthy adults. To increase sequencing depth and limit assay-specific biases, TCR repertoire library preparation and sequencing were carried out by different laboratories using diverse techniques. Each donor's leukapheresis produced roughly between roughly 0.85 and 10 billion PBMCs.

General conclusions and limits of the study: Based on pairwise subsampling, the degree of clonotype sharing among donors was expected to be affected by sequencing depth. Even with the large sequencing depth, rarefaction of the sorted-subset datasets indicated that sequencing was incomplete. Larger estimated clonotype richness was generally found for naive subsets than for memory subsets. Sampling was restricted to blood, and TCR repertoires in tissue are likely to differ from TCR repertoires in blood. The small number of donors limited the genetic and exposure-history diversity represented. When several donors were compared, the shared fraction of clonotypes was 5% to 6.5% for naive CD4, 3.5% to 4% for naive CD8, 2.3% for memory CD4, and 0.4% for memory CD8. Higher generation probabilities were observed for clonotypes shared by all four sorted-subset donors than for non-shared clonotypes.

Using the deep immunoSEQ assay, multiplex PCR amplified TCR CDR3 regions from genomic DNA. For each cell subset, the extracted genomic DNA was distributed evenly across all wells of several immunoSEQ 96-well plates, and each plate served as one replicate. For sorted subsets, each replicate PCR was loaded with around 220 ng genomic DNA, equivalent to about 30,000 T cell genomes. The purified libraries were quantified using a Qubit 3.0 fluorometer, sized with a Bioanalyzer 2100, and then quantified again using the KAPA Library Quantification kit. Every immunoSEQ 96-well plate was sequenced on a dedicated single-read 150-cycle Illumina NextSeq 550 flow cell. The authors' analysis ran thus. Because the immunoSEQ output included only junctional sequences and no quality scores, the filtering could not be the same as the filtering used for full-length reads. To assign V/J genes and CDR3, sequences were annotated using PyIR, a Python wrapper for IgBLAST v1.9, with IMGT germline references. Any read was removed if the V/J assignment was weak (E-value above 1e-6), the CDR3 was missing, or the read contained stop codons, out-of-frame junctions, or ambiguous translated residues. A V3J clonotype was defined by an identical inferred V gene, J gene, and CDR3 amino acid sequence. Percentage overlap between repertoires was calculated by dividing the number of shared unique clonotypes by the size of the smaller repertoire. Repertoire richness was assessed with RTK rarefaction, the Chao1 estimator, and Recon v2.1 estimates of unobserved clonotypes. Generation probabilities were computed with OLGA for all TCRbeta clonotypes obtained by the gDNA method from several donors. Not all clones reach the TCRdb copy of this immuneACCESS table, which keeps in-frame sequences only. Checked studies attribute under half of the gap to unresolved V genes and leave the rest unexplained. V, J and clone size are taken as reported in that table, and D and trimming were inferred from the DNA itself. Recorded for this sample are more than 2 million clones; 85% to 95% of them occurred a single time. The ten most abundant clones make up approximately 0.13% of the sample.

The donors were healthy, HIV-negative adults who had no recently reported acute infections or vaccinations. Every donor was a Caucasian adult residing in Nashville, Tennessee, USA. CD4+ T cells were enriched through magnetic negative selection, after which naive cells were positively selected on CD45RA and the remaining negative fraction served as the memory subset. Blood was collected by leukapheresis, and PBMCs were isolated by Ficoll-Histopaque density gradient centrifugation and then cryopreserved in liquid nitrogen vapor phase. Purity and quantity of every magnetically sorted T cell population were checked by analytical flow cytometry. From each sorted fraction, genomic DNA was isolated and quantified by UV absorbance on a Nanodrop 2000c. Looking up the germline V gene yields CDR1 SGHVS and CDR2 FQNEAQ. V loses 2 bases of germline sequence and J loses 5 bases, and the interval between the two ends is 13 bases. The CDR3 covers 14 residues, taking in both the cysteine and the phenylalanine. The only DNA kept is the CDR3, 42 bases in frame from the first base.

As to this clone: The clone's antigen remains unknown. No clone much larger than this one lies a single base away; base qualities are absent.

The rearrangement combines TRBV7-8 with TRBJ2-7, with the D gene tentatively TRBD1 or TRBD2, based on 6 matching bases in each. The sequenced sample was naive CD4+ T cells sorted from blood. The meaning of the sample's cell subset or site label: CD45RA+ positively selected. The clonotype originates from a young man in good health. The bases are TGTGCCAGCAGCTTATTTCAAGGGGGGAACGAGCAGTACTTC. Translated, it reads CASSLFQGGNEQYF.